These 24 T cell receptor beta chains originate from one sample sequenced in a study of T cells of healthy individuals (dated by TCRdb to the late 2010s). Libraries were made using 5' RACE. The sequencer was an Illumina MiSeq. TCRdb reworked the public reads: Q25 trimming with fastp, MiXCR clone assembly, productive beta chains retained. Each entry merges the rows of one CDR3 protein and shows their most common DNA and genes. In this sample the table shows tens of thousands of distinct CDR3 sequences, more than 4.5% of which occur a single time. Around 8% of the sample is in the top ten clones. Receptor source: a female donor in good health.

This clonotype was counted ten times or more. The chain combines TRBV7-2 with TRBJ2-7; 8 nucleotides line up with TRBD2. The germline V gene has CDR1 SGHTA and CDR2 FQGNSA. This CDR3 spans 15 amino acids. The trim removed 5 bases at V and 4 bases at J, leaving 10 bases unmatched. The CDR3 DNA reads as TGTGCCAGCAGCCTACGGGAGGGCGTCGATTACGAGCAGTACTTC. Protein: CASSLREGVDYEQYF. The whole variable domain, remainder taken from reference TRBV7-2 and TRBJ2-7, is GAGVSQSPSNKVTEKGKDVELRCDPISGHTALYWYRQSLGQGLEFLIYFQGNSAPDKSGLPSDRFSAERTGGSVSTLTIQRTQQEDSAVYLCASSLREGVDYEQYFGPGTRLTVT.

This clonotype was seen at least ten times. The chain employs TRBV2 and TRBJ2-1, with 7 bases matching TRBD1. The CDR3 has 16 residues. Trimming at V came to 6 bases and at J to 3 bases, leaving 11 bases not matched to a gene. Germline V gene data show CDR1 as SNHLY and CDR2 as FYNNEI. The CDR3 bases are TGTGCCAGCAGCGAGATCTACAGGGGCTTCTACAATGAGCAGTTCTTC. Translation gives CASSEIYRGFYNEQFF.

With regard to this clonotype: Just one base apart from a much larger clone, this may be a read error. The rearrangement links TRBV6-6 to TRBJ2-7; D perhaps matches TRBD2 (5 bases). The V end lost 0 bases, the J end lost 2 bases, and 14 bases lay between the germline ends. CDR1 MNHNY and CDR2 SVGAGI come from the germline V gene (reference sequence). CDR3 length: 16 amino acids. CDR3 region: CASSYSYRGCTYEQYF. CDR3 nucleotides: TGTGCCAGCAGTTACTCCTATCGGGGATGCACCTACGAGCAGTACTTC.

This chain joins TRBV10-3 and TRBJ1-4; D gene ambiguous. The CDR3 is 15 residues long. Germline values: CDR1 ENHRY, CDR2 SYGVKD. Trimming took 3 bases from V and 3 from J, leaving 11 bases between them. The DNA of the CDR3 is TGTGCCATCAGTGAACGGCCTGCAGCTAATGAAAAACTGTTTTTT. This codes for CAISERPAANEKLFF.

At least ten counts were recorded for this clonotype. J is TRBJ2-3 and V is TRBV12-3 or TRBV12-4, with a tentative D call TRBD1 (6 bases). The V and J ends lost 6 bases and 1 base respectively, with 8 bases between them. The CDR3 has 13 amino acids. The CDR3 sequence is CASRPGGTDTQYF. Written as DNA, the CDR3 is TGTGCCAGCAGACCAGGGGGCACAGATACGCAGTATTTT.

This clonotype occurred a few times. The genes are TRBV7-8 and TRBJ2-3, with 11 bases identical to TRBD2. The CDR3 length is 19 residues. The trim removed 4 bases at V and 2 bases at J, leaving 14 bases unmatched. Germline CDR1 reads SGHVS; CDR2 reads FQNEAQ. CDR3 protein: CASSYVGTSGPGTTDTQYF. DNA for the CDR3: TGTGCCAGCAGCTATGTAGGGACTAGCGGCCCGGGGACCACAGATACGCAGTATTTT.

This clonotype was observed at least ten times. The J gene is TRBJ2-7, the V gene TRBV7-6, with 10 bases identical to TRBD1. This CDR3 has 16 residues. The V gene's germline CDR1 is SGHVS and CDR2 FNYEAQ. J lost 2 bases, V lost 0 bases, and 4 bases had no gene match. The CDR3 here is CASSLAPGQGAYEQYF. The CDR3, as DNA: TGTGCCAGCAGCTTAGCCCCAGGACAGGGGGCCTACGAGCAGTACTTC.

There are many counts of this clonotype. V gene TRBV6-1 combines with J gene TRBJ2-3, with D possibly being TRBD1 (5 bases). The V and J ends lost 2 bases and 0 bases respectively, with 12 bases between them. Germline lookup yields CDR1 MNHNS and CDR2 SASEGT. This CDR3 spans 16 amino acids. The CDR3 is CASSESNRQSTDTQYF. The CDR3 DNA sequence: TGTGCCAGCAGTGAAAGCAACAGACAGAGCACAGATACGCAGTATTTT.

V and J are TRBV6-5 and TRBJ1-1; D is unresolved. CDR3 length: 14 residues. Germline CDR1 is MNHEY and CDR2 is SVGAGI. V shed 2 bases and J shed 0 bases, with 7 bases lying between them. DNA of the CDR3: TGTGCCAGCAGTTACGACCTCATGAACACTGAAGCTTTCTTT. Its translation: CASSYDLMNTEAFF.

The chain links TRBV12-3 or TRBV12-4 to TRBJ2-1, with 8 bases that match TRBD2. The ends lost 6 bases at V and 4 bases at J; junction bases unmatched: 8. The CDR3 is 15 amino acids. The CDR3 coding sequence is TGTGCCAGCAGCATAGGACTAGCTCTGTACAATGAGCAGTTCTTC. Translated: CASSIGLALYNEQFF.

This clonotype showed up many times. The chain recombines TRBV18 with TRBJ1-4; possibly TRBD1 for D (5 bases). Trimming shortened V by 0 bases and J by 8 bases, and 16 bases separated the two germline ends. This CDR3 has 16 amino acids. CDR1 is KGHSH and CDR2 is LQKENI in the germline V gene. In DNA, the CDR3 is TGTGCCAGCTCACCACCGGGGGTGGACATCCCAGAAAAACTGTTTTTT. It translates to CASSPPGVDIPEKLFF.

This clonotype occurred many times. The rearrangement links TRBV5-1 to TRBJ2-1; D might be TRBD1 or TRBD2, each matching 5 bases. CDR1 and CDR2 from the germline V gene are SGHRS and YFSETQ. With 5 bases removed from V and 4 bases from J, the gap between germline ends came to 10 bases. The CDR3 is made up of 13 amino acids. The CDR3 protein is CASRGETYNEQFF. The CDR3 DNA reads TGCGCCAGCAGGGGGGAAACTTACAATGAGCAGTTCTTC. The complete variable domain, with remaining parts taken from reference TRBV5-1 and TRBJ2-1, reads KAGVTQTPRYLIKTRGQQVTLSCSPISGHRSVSWYQQTPGQGLQFLFEYFSETQRNKGNFPGRFSGRQFSNSRSEMNVSTLELGDSALYLCASRGETYNEQFFGPGTRLTVL.

The J gene is TRBJ2-5, the V gene TRBV6-2 or TRBV6-3; either TRBD1 or TRBD2 may fit D (6 bases each). This CDR3 has 13 amino acids. Deletions cut 5 bases from V and 4 bases from J, with 11 bases between. Germline V lookup: CDR1 MNHEY, CDR2 SVGEGT. DNA for the CDR3: TGTGCCAGCAGTAGGGGGACTGTAGAGACCCAGTACTTC. As protein: CASSRGTVETQYF.

At least ten counts were recorded for this clonotype. V gene TRBV28 combines with J gene TRBJ2-1; 13 bases match TRBD2. CDR3 length: 15 residues. After removal of 5 bases from V and 5 bases from J, the junction contained 3 bases not matched to a gene. Germline assignment: CDR1 MDHEN and CDR2 SYDVKM. The CDR3 bases are TGTGCCAGCAGTACGGGACTAGCGGGGCACAATGAGCAGTTCTTC. This translates into CASSTGLAGHNEQFF.

This chain links TRBV20-1 with TRBJ2-5; 11 bases map to TRBD1. The CDR3 is 14 residues long. V lost 7 bases, J lost 4 bases, and 8 bases stayed unmatched. Germline V lookup: CDR1 DFQATT, CDR2 SNEGSKA (reference sequence). This CDR3 is CSGLAGTGGETQYF. For the CDR3, the DNA is TGCAGTGGTTTGGCAGGGACAGGGGGAGAGACCCAGTACTTC.

The sample holds a few counts of this clonotype. Written as DNA, the CDR3 is TGTGCCAGCAGCATCGACAGGGGGGACTACGAGCAGTACTTC. Translated, it gives CASSIDRGDYEQYF. This chain links TRBV7-9 with TRBJ2-7; 9 positions match TRBD1. After removal of 5 bases from V and 3 bases from J, the junction contained 5 bases not matched to a gene. This CDR3 contains 14 residues. Germline V gene lookup returns CDR1 SEHNR and CDR2 FQNEAQ (reference sequence).

This clonotype occurred a few times. The rearrangement uses TRBV6-5 and TRBJ2-1, with D uncertain. Germline V gives CDR1 MNHEY, CDR2 SVGAGI. V was trimmed by 6 bases and J by 9 bases, leaving 12 bases between them. The length of the CDR3 is 12 residues. CDR3: CASRDGWSEQFF. The CDR3 DNA is TGTGCCAGCAGGGATGGATGGAGTGAGCAGTTCTTC.

This clonotype was picked up many times. This chain uses TRBV5-1 with TRBJ2-5; 8 bases are a match to TRBD1. The trim removed 4 bases at V and 3 bases at J, leaving 5 bases unmatched. From germline, CDR1 is SGHRS and CDR2 YFSETQ. The CDR3 has 14 amino acids. In nucleotides, the CDR3 is TGCGCCAGCAGCAGAACGACAGGGGAAGAGACCCAGTACTTC. Translation gives CASSRTTGEETQYF. Complete variable domain (other parts from reference TRBV5-1 and TRBJ2-5): KAGVTQTPRYLIKTRGQQVTLSCSPISGHRSVSWYQQTPGQGLQFLFEYFSETQRNKGNFPGRFSGRQFSNSRSEMNVSTLELGDSALYLCASSRTTGEETQYFGPGTRLLVL.

This clonotype was counted ten times or more. The CDR3 region is CASSPQGGNEQFF. The DNA of the CDR3 is TGTGCCAGCAGCCCACAGGGTGGCAATGAGCAGTTCTTC. The J gene is TRBJ2-1, the V gene TRBV7-9, with D maybe TRBD1 (6 bases). Trimming cost V 5 bases and J 6 bases, with 11 bases left between them. Per germline, CDR1 SEHNR and CDR2 FQNEAQ (reference sequence). The length of the CDR3 is 13 residues. The whole variable domain, filled in from reference TRBV7-9 and TRBJ2-1, reads DTGVSQNPRHKITKRGQNVTFRCDPISEHNRLYWYRQTLGQGPEFLTYFQNEAQLEKSRLLSDRFSAERPKGSFSTLEIQRTEQGDSAMYLCASSPQGGNEQFFGPGTRLTVL.

Many counts were recorded for this clonotype. J is TRBJ2-7 and V is TRBV5-6, with TRBD1 matching 9 bases. CDR1 SGHDT and CDR2 YYEEEE come from the germline V gene. The CDR3 contains 15 residues. V was pared by 3 bases and J by 0 bases, with 4 bases of the junction left unmatched. CDR3 DNA sequence: TGTGCCAGCAGCTGGGGACAGGGAGGCTCCTACGAGCAGTACTTC. Translated: CASSWGQGGSYEQYF.

This clonotype appeared many times. The V call is TRBV27, the J call TRBJ2-3; no clear D gene. Trimming removed 5 bases from V and 0 bases from J, with 15 bases in between. The CDR3 has 16 amino acids. Germline V gives CDR1 MNHEY, CDR2 SMNVEV (reference sequence). For the CDR3, the DNA is TGTGCCAGCAGTCTCGCGAATGCGTTTAGCACAGATACGCAGTATTTT. Translating it yields CASSLANAFSTDTQYF.

The J gene is TRBJ2-7, the V gene TRBV29-1, with D possibly TRBD2 on 6 matching bases. V dropped 3 bases and J dropped 0 bases, with 24 bases sitting between them. The CDR3 consists of 18 residues. Per germline, CDR1 SQVTM and CDR2 ANQGSEA. CDR3 loop: CSVELGTVAAHSSYEQYF. Written as DNA, the CDR3 is TGCAGCGTTGAGCTAGGTACGGTAGCGGCCCACAGCTCCTACGAGCAGTACTTC.

This clonotype has ten or more counts. The chain couples TRBV6-5 to TRBJ1-2; D is perhaps TRBD1 (6 bases). The germline CDR1 and CDR2 sequences are MNHEY and SVGAGI. CDR3 length: 16 amino acids. Trimming left V 1 base short and J 8 bases short, with 20 bases between. The CDR3 nucleotides read TGTGCCAGCAGTTACTTGAAGGACAGAGGCCCGCTAGGCTACACCTTC. Its translation: CASSYLKDRGPLGYTF.

Ten or more counts support this clonotype. The gene calls are TRBV5-6 and TRBJ2-2; D is unresolved. Deletions cut 4 bases from V and 6 bases from J, with 10 bases between. The CDR3 runs 13 residues. The germline V gene encodes CDR1 SGHDT and CDR2 YYEEEE. The DNA for the CDR3 is TGTGCCAGCAGCCCCTCAGGATCCGGGGAGCTGTTTTTT. Translation gives CASSPSGSGELFF.